The clone carrying this T cell receptor beta chain was observed at least ten times. Its antigen is not known. This entry comes from a study of CD8+CD57+ T cells in acquired aplastic anemia. Whole-study context: Quantities of DNA derived from sorted CD4+ and CD8+ cells averaged around 3 ug. Average CD4+ read depth in healthy donors was roughly 10 million reads. Overall study findings and caveats: Some 30 shared CD8+ CDR3s appeared highly expressed within patients' immunodominant clones. No significant difference in CD8+ Simpson's diversity was found between patients and controls.

V was cut by 2 bases and J by 6 bases, with 16 bases left in between. CDR3 length: 16 amino acids. Genomic DNA, serving as template, underwent TCR beta VDJ and CDR3 profiling. MiXCR, applied by TCRdb to the reads, yields one record per CDR3 protein. Here the sample spans under 150,000 distinct CDR3 sequences, around two fifths being singletons. The sample taken for sequencing was sorted CD4+, CD8+, or CD8+CD57+ T cells (not recorded which) from PBMCs. The gene calls are TRBV12-3 or TRBV12-4 and TRBJ2-2, with D unclear. The sequence was obtained from a human donor in good health, serving as a control. CDR3 DNA sequence: TGTGCCAGCAGTTTATCGGCCCTACAGCTTGCCGGGGAGCTGTTTTTT. Translation: CASSLSALQLAGELFF.